The sequence of this T cell receptor (beta chain) was determined in a study of cytomegalovirus exposure and HLA in healthy donors. This clone was seen ten or more times. The antigen is not known. Study-level results: Cytomegalovirus association was assigned to more than 150 TCR beta chains. Clusters of TCRs from the first cohort tended to co-occur in the 110 or so validation repertoires (as a later analysis found).

Repertoires were generated with immunoSEQ multiplex PCR, while TCRdb's copy carries only in-frame clones and drops some. The sample carries more than 250,000 clones, just over 85% recorded once. The CDR3 has 12 residues. The trim removed 6 bases at V and 7 bases at J, leaving 1 base unmatched. The germline V gene encodes CDR1 SGHTA and CDR2 FQGNSA. The receptor was isolated from a woman younger than 35 in good health and CMV-seronegative. The V and J genes are TRBV7-2 and TRBJ2-1; the match to TRBD1 covers 9 bases. Sequencing was done on a sample of PBMCs. CDR3 residues: CASRGTGNEQFF. In DNA form, the CDR3 reads TGTGCCAGCAGGGGGACAGGGAATGAGCAGTTCTTC.